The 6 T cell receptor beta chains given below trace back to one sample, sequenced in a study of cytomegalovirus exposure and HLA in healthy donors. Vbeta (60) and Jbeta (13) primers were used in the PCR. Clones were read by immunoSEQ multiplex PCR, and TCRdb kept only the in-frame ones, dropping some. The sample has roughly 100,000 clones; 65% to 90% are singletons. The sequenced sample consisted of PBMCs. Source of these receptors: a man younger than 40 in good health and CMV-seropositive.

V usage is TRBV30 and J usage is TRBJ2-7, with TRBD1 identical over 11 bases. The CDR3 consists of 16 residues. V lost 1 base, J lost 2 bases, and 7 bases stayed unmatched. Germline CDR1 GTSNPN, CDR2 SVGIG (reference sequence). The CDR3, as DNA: TGTGCCTGGAGTGGCCTCGGGACAGGGGGGACCTACGAGCAGTACTTC. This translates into CAWSGLGTGGTYEQYF.

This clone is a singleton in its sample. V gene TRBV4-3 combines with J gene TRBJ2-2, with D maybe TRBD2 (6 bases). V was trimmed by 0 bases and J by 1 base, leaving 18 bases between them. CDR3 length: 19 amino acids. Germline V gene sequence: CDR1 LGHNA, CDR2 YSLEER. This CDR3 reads CASSQDTRLAALNTGELFF. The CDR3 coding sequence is TGCGCCAGCAGCCAAGATACTAGATTAGCGGCATTGAACACCGGGGAGCTGTTTTTT.

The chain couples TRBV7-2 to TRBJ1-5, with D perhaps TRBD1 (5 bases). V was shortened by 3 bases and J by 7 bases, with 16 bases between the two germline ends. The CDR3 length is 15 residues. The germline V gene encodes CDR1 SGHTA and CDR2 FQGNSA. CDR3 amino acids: CASSFTQGLGQPQHF. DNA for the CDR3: TGTGCCAGCAGCTTCACTCAGGGTTTAGGGCAGCCCCAGCATTTT.

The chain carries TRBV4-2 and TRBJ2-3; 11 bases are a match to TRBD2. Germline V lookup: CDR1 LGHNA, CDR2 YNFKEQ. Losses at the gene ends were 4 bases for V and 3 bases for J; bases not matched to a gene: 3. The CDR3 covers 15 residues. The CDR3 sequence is CASSPRLAGTDTQYF. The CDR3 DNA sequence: TGTGCCAGCAGCCCGAGACTAGCGGGAACAGATACGCAGTATTTT.

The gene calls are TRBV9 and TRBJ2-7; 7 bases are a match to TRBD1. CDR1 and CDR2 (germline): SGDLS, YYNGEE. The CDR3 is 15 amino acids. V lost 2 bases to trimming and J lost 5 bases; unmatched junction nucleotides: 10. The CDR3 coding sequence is TGTGCCAGCAGCGTCCGTCCACAGGGGTTCGACGAGCAGTACTTC. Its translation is CASSVRPQGFDEQYF.

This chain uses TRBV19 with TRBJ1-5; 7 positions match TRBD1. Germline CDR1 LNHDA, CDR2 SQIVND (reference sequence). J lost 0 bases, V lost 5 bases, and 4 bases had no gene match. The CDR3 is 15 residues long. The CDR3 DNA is TGTGCCAGTAGTCCAGGGGGGTATAGCAATCAGCCCCAGCATTTT. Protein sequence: CASSPGGYSNQPQHF.